This TCR beta chain came from a study of identical twins. The CDR3 is 16 residues long. V gave up 3 bases and J gave up 8 bases, with 20 bases separating them. The germline CDR1 and CDR2 sequences are KGHDR and SFDVKD. TCRdb used MiXCR to reprocess the 5' RACE reads, holding one entry per CDR3 protein. The sample carries fewer than 500,000 distinct CDR3 sequences, roughly 26% recorded once. These data were likewise used in another study, on T cells expressing NK-cell markers.

The rearrangement uses TRBV24-1 and TRBJ2-3, with D tentatively TRBD1 (7 bases). The sample comprised CD4+ T cells sorted from blood. The sequence came from a woman in her late teens or twenties in good health. CDR3: CATSDARRGDGGTQYF. The CDR3 DNA follows: TGTGCCACCAGTGATGCCCGCAGGGGGGACGGAGGTACGCAGTATTTT.